This entry lists 29 T cell receptor beta chains sequenced from one sample in a study of blood T cells in healthy people across ages. PCR was performed a second time for roughly 7 to 11 cycles using a sample-barcoded 5' primer and a J-beta primer mix. Each CDR3 protein is one row after TCRdb ran MiXCR on the 5' RACE reads. There are roughly 1,300,000 distinct CDR3 sequences in the sample; 55% to 75% occur only once, and roughly 6.3% lies in the top ten. Source material: blood. The receptors derive from a man between 18 and 29 years old in good health.

This chain uses TRBV27 with TRBJ2-7; either TRBD1 or TRBD2 may fit D (5 bases each). This CDR3 is built from 15 residues. Trimming removed 0 bases from V and 0 bases from J, with 9 bases in between. Per the germline V gene, CDR1 is MNHEY and CDR2 is SMNVEV (reference sequence). Here the CDR3 reads CASSLSGALSYEQYF. CDR3 DNA sequence: TGTGCCAGCAGTTTATCCGGGGCGCTCTCCTACGAGCAGTACTTC.

This sequence joins TRBV28 and TRBJ1-3, with D hard to call. This CDR3 comprises 12 residues. V lost 6 bases to trimming and J lost 10 bases, with 13 bases between them. The germline gives CDR1 MDHEN, CDR2 SYDVKM. The CDR3 loop reads CASSRNPQTIYF. The CDR3 DNA sequence: TGTGCCAGCAGCCGGAACCCCCAGACCATATATTTT.

A single count supports this clonotype. V and J are TRBV4-3 and TRBJ2-3, with 7 nucleotides matching TRBD2. The V and J ends lost 1 base and 1 base, in that order; junction bases with no gene match: 2. The CDR3 covers 15 residues. Per the germline V gene, CDR1 is LGHNA and CDR2 is YSLEER. The DNA of the CDR3 is TGCGCCAGCAGCCAAGTTAGCGGGCGCACAGATACGCAGTATTTT. Translating it yields CASSQVSGRTDTQYF.

The V and J genes are TRBV10-3 and TRBJ2-5, with 7 bases lining up with TRBD1. CDR1 and CDR2 (germline): ENHRY, SYGVKD. The CDR3 length is 14 residues. The trim removed 9 bases at V and 1 base at J, leaving 8 bases unmatched. The CDR3 loop reads CAISSRGLQETQYF. The CDR3 DNA sequence: TGTGCCATAAGTTCGAGGGGGCTCCAAGAGACCCAGTACTTC.

The chain carries TRBV10-3 and TRBJ1-5, with TRBD1 matching over 7 bases. The CDR3 consists of 16 residues. Germline CDR1 and CDR2: ENHRY and SYGVKD. The trim removed 4 bases at V and 2 bases at J, leaving 8 bases unmatched. Written as DNA, the CDR3 is TGTGCCATCAGTGGACAGGGAGGAGCGGGCAATCAGCCCCAGCATTTT. Translating gives CAISGQGGAGNQPQHF.

This chain links TRBV7-2 with TRBJ2-7, with TRBD2 as a possible D gene (6 bases). CDR1 is SGHTA and CDR2 is FQGNSA in the germline V gene. This CDR3 is built from 15 residues. Trimming removed 5 bases at V and 4 bases at J, with 18 bases between. The chain's CDR3 is CASSTTGTSFYEQYF. The CDR3 DNA sequence: TGTGCCAGCAGCACGACCGGGACTTCCTTTTACGAGCAGTACTTC. Supplemented by reference TRBV7-2 and TRBJ2-7, the full variable domain reads GAGVSQSPSNKVTEKGKDVELRCDPISGHTALYWYRQSLGQGLEFLIYFQGNSAPDKSGLPSDRFSAERTGGSVSTLTIQRTQQEDSAVYLCASSTTGTSFYEQYFGPGTRLTVT.

This clonotype was picked up a small number of times. The gene calls are TRBV20-1 and TRBJ2-5, with a possible D match to TRBD1 (7 bases). The J call may be incorrect, as the DNA end agrees better with TRBJ2-7. CDR1 is DFQATT, CDR2 SNEGSKA, per germline (reference sequence). The CDR3 has 12 amino acids. CDR3 loop: CSATRGAYEQYF. The CDR3 coding sequence is TGCAGTGCTACCAGGGGGGCCTACGAGCAGTACTTC.

In this sample, this clonotype turned up a few times. CDR3 bases: TGTGCCAGCAGTTTAGTAACAGACCAAGAGACCCAGTACTTC. It translates to CASSLVTDQETQYF. The J gene is TRBJ2-5, the V gene TRBV28; D remains unclear. The germline V gene has CDR1 MDHEN and CDR2 SYDVKM. Trimming removed 2 bases at V and 0 bases at J, with 7 bases between. This CDR3 contains 14 residues.

In this sample, this clonotype turned up a few times. The V gene is TRBV7-9, the J gene TRBJ2-3; D is possibly TRBD2 (5 bases). CDR1 is SEHNR, CDR2 FQNEAQ, per germline (reference sequence). The V and J ends lost 5 bases and 1 base respectively, with 16 bases between them. This CDR3 has 16 residues. The CDR3: CASSRVIRDRTDTQYF. The CDR3 DNA is TGTGCCAGCAGCCGTGTTATTCGGGATCGCACAGATACGCAGTATTTT.

This clonotype was detected only once. The chain has TRBV18 and TRBJ2-5, with no clear D. The ends were cut back, 3 bases at V and 1 base at J, with 9 bases in the middle. Germline CDR1 is KGHSH and CDR2 is LQKENI. The CDR3 covers 14 residues. The CDR3 DNA is TGTGCCAGCTCACCGGCGGAGCCCCAAGAGACCCAGTACTTC. Protein product: CASSPAEPQETQYF.

The chain uses TRBV6-2 or TRBV6-3 and TRBJ1-2; TRBD1 might be the D (5 bases). The CDR3 spans 15 residues. CDR1 and CDR2 (germline): MNHEY, SVGEGT. Trimming took 4 bases from V and 6 from J, leaving 18 bases between them. The chain's CDR3 is CASSSSRRGLHGYTF. As DNA, the CDR3 is TGTGCCAGCAGTTCCAGTCGAAGGGGCTTACATGGCTACACCTTC.

The rearrangement uses TRBV29-1 and TRBJ2-5; TRBD1 aligns across 8 bases. Germline V lookup: CDR1 SQVTM, CDR2 ANQGSEA. There are 13 residues in the CDR3. Trimming took 2 bases from V and 2 from J; bases not matched to a gene: 1. Here the CDR3 DNA reads TGCAGCGTTGAACGGACAGGGCAAGAGACCCAGTACTTC. Protein product: CSVERTGQETQYF.

The chain employs TRBV20-1 and TRBJ2-1; D remains ambiguous. The CDR3 sequence is 13 residues long. V lost 0 bases to trimming and J lost 13 bases, with 16 bases between them. The V gene's germline CDR1 is DFQATT and CDR2 SNEGSKA (reference sequence). The chain's CDR3 is CSARDRVLASQFF. CDR3 sequence (DNA): TGCAGTGCTAGAGATAGGGTTCTCGCTTCTCAGTTCTTC.

The V and J genes are TRBV5-1 and TRBJ2-5; 9 nucleotides agree with TRBD1. The germline V gene encodes CDR1 SGHRS and CDR2 YFSETQ. The length of the CDR3 is 15 residues. The V gene end was trimmed by 3 bases and the J gene end by 5 bases; junction bases not matched to a gene: 8. CDR3 amino acids: CASSSWGQGSETQYF. As DNA, the CDR3 is TGCGCCAGCAGCTCCTGGGGACAGGGCAGCGAGACCCAGTACTTC.

This chain joins TRBV20-1 and TRBJ2-1, with 9 bases lining up with TRBD1. The CDR3 length is 15 residues. V shed 5 bases and J 8 bases; nucleotides not matched to a gene: 13. Germline CDR1 DFQATT, CDR2 SNEGSKA (reference sequence). CDR3 loop: CSARLDRGRWDEQFF. The CDR3 DNA reads TGCAGTGCTCGACTGGACAGGGGCCGCTGGGATGAGCAGTTCTTC.

The chain couples TRBV20-1 to TRBJ1-2, with D perhaps TRBD1 (5 bases). The V and J ends lost 0 bases and 3 bases respectively, with 20 bases between them. This CDR3 region has 17 residues. Germline V gene lookup returns CDR1 DFQATT and CDR2 SNEGSKA (reference sequence). The CDR3 bases are TGCAGTGCTAGAGACCTCGGGACGTCAAGAGTTGACTATGGCTACACCTTC. This codes for CSARDLGTSRVDYGYTF.

The gene calls are TRBV5-1 and TRBJ2-7; TRBD2 matches at 8 bases. This CDR3 region has 17 residues. Germline lookup yields CDR1 SGHRS and CDR2 YFSETQ. With 2 bases clipped from V and 1 base from J, the junction kept 11 bases outside the gene matches. CDR3 nucleotide sequence: TGCGCCAGCAGCTTTCCCGGTACTAGCGGTTCGTCCTACGAGCAGTACTTC. It yields the protein CASSFPGTSGSSYEQYF.

The chain recombines TRBV4-1 with TRBJ2-5; TRBD1 is a possible D gene (5 bases). The germline V gene has CDR1 MGHRA and CDR2 YSYEKL. The CDR3 has 12 amino acids. With 6 bases removed from V and 6 bases from J, the gap between germline ends came to 11 bases. The CDR3 DNA reads as TGCGCCAGCAGTCGGGTGGGGCAGACCCAGTACTTC. Its protein is CASSRVGQTQYF.

This clonotype occurred once. The chain has TRBV5-6 and TRBJ2-1; D possibly corresponds to TRBD2 (6 bases). The CDR3 is 14 residues long. Trimming pared 2 bases from V and 5 bases from J, leaving 11 bases between. Germline assignment: CDR1 SGHDT and CDR2 YYEEEE. For the CDR3, the DNA is TGTGCCAGCAGCTTCGGGGGTTTCAACAATGAGCAGTTCTTC. Translating gives CASSFGGFNNEQFF.

This sequence joins TRBV29-1 and TRBJ2-2, with D perhaps matching TRBD2 (6 bases). Between the trimmed V and J ends, which lost 1 base and 4 bases, there was a span of 13 bases. The CDR3 runs 15 residues. Germline loops: CDR1 SQVTM, CDR2 ANQGSEA. CDR3 loop: CSVEVSGDSTGELFF. The CDR3 nucleotides are TGCAGCGTTGAAGTGTCGGGGGATAGCACCGGGGAGCTGTTTTTT.

V and J are TRBV7-9 and TRBJ2-7; TRBD1 is a possible D gene (6 bases). The CDR3 spans 16 residues. Per the germline V gene, CDR1 is SEHNR and CDR2 is FQNEAQ (reference sequence). V was pared by 1 base and J by 5 bases, with 18 bases between. CDR3 bases: TGTGCCAGCAGCTTAGAACAGGGAATCAAAGTCCACGAGCAGTACTTC. Translating gives CASSLEQGIKVHEQYF.

The table lists this clonotype with a few counts. The rearrangement joins TRBV29-1 to TRBJ2-5, with TRBD2 matching over 10 bases. CDR1 SQVTM and CDR2 ANQGSEA come from the germline V gene. The CDR3 loop spans 14 amino acids. V lost 1 base to trimming and J lost 5 bases; unmatched junction nucleotides: 4. CDR3 bases: TGCAGCGTTGAAGGGCTAGCGGGAGTCGAGACCCAGTACTTC. Its translation is CSVEGLAGVETQYF.

This chain connects TRBV29-1 to TRBJ2-5; the D call may be TRBD1 or TRBD2 (5 bases each). V lost 7 bases, J lost 8 bases, and 26 bases lay in between. CDR3 length: 15 residues. Per the germline V gene, CDR1 is SQVTM and CDR2 is ANQGSEA. CDR3 sequence reads: CSAVHAGTPKSTQYF. The CDR3 DNA follows: TGCAGCGCCGTGCACGCCGGGACCCCCAAGAGTACCCAGTACTTC.

V usage is TRBV15 and J usage is TRBJ1-3, with D maybe TRBD1 (5 bases). This CDR3 spans 16 amino acids. V was pared by 1 base and J by 2 bases, with 12 bases between. Germline CDR1 LNHNV, CDR2 YYDKDF (reference sequence). The CDR3 DNA follows: TGTGCCACCAGCAGAGGTGTAGACAGCACTGGAAACACCATATATTTT. It specifies CATSRGVDSTGNTIYF.

The rearrangement uses TRBV3-1 and TRBJ2-7; D remains unclear. Trimming pared 1 base from V and 3 bases from J, leaving 4 bases between. This CDR3 comprises 12 residues. The germline CDR1 and CDR2 sequences are LGHDT and YNNKEL (reference sequence). The CDR3, as DNA: TGTGCCAGCAGCCAAGTCCTCTACGAGCAGTACTTC. Protein sequence: CASSQVLYEQYF.

The gene calls are TRBV15 and TRBJ2-5; D tentatively fits TRBD1 or TRBD2 (5 bases each). The J call may not be correct, given that the DNA end is closer to TRBJ2-7. CDR3 length: 14 amino acids. The germline V gene has CDR1 LNHNV and CDR2 YYDKDF (reference sequence). Here the CDR3 reads CATGSPGPTYEQYF. The DNA for the CDR3 is TGTGCCACCGGGTCGCCGGGACCGACTTACGAGCAGTACTTC.

The sample holds a few counts of this clonotype. J is TRBJ2-7 and V is TRBV27; tentatively, D is TRBD1 (8 bases). Germline V gives CDR1 MNHEY, CDR2 SMNVEV (reference sequence). This CDR3 has 14 amino acids. Trimming took 4 bases from V and 3 from J, leaving 13 bases between them. The CDR3 protein is CASSYRGGIYEQYF. For the CDR3, the DNA is TGTGCCAGCAGTTACAGGGGGGGTATCTACGAGCAGTACTTC.

This clonotype was picked up a small number of times. The CDR3 DNA follows: TGTGCCAGCAGTTTAAGCGGGAGGGCCTCAGAGACCCAGTACTTC. Translated, it gives CASSLSGRASETQYF. The chain employs TRBV6-6 and TRBJ2-5; the match to TRBD2 covers 10 bases. Germline V gives CDR1 MNHNY, CDR2 SVGAGI (reference sequence). The ends lost 4 bases at V and 4 bases at J; junction bases unmatched: 6. CDR3 length: 15 amino acids.

In its sample, this clonotype was seen a few times. The chain recombines TRBV29-1 with TRBJ2-7; possible D gene TRBD1, 7 bases. The CDR3 sequence is 13 residues long. Germline CDR1 SQVTM, CDR2 ANQGSEA. Trimming stripped 4 bases from V and 2 bases from J, with 12 bases between. The CDR3 bases are TGCAGCGTTGGGGCAGGGGGGCCCTACGAGCAGTACTTC. As protein: CSVGAGGPYEQYF.